Below, one T cell receptor (beta chain) is given with its context. The record originates from a study of blood T cell repertoires in COVID-19. Study context: Specimens from acute and convalescent COVID-19 originated in the United States, Italy and Spain. The analysed material was cDNA or gDNA that came from T cells, B-cell-depleted T cells, or PBMCs.

Authors' data handling: Reference gene primer amplification gave nucleated cell count estimates. The assay was immunoSEQ multiplex PCR, and TCRdb's table has in-frame clones only and misses some. V, J and clone size reflect that table, while D and trimming were determined from the DNA. The sample holds some 170,000 clones, approximately 90% seen once. Trimming shortened V by 1 base and J by 6 bases, and 12 bases separated the two germline ends. This CDR3 contains 14 residues. Germline V lookup: CDR1 MGHRA, CDR2 YSYEKL. V is TRBV4-1 and J is TRBJ1-2, with D maybe TRBD1 (5 bases). The sample comprised peripheral blood. The TCR comes from a woman in her sixties who had recovered from COVID-19. The DNA of the CDR3 is TGCGCCAGCAGCCAAGGTCGGCAGGGTAATGGCTACACCTTC. The encoded protein is CASSQGRQGNGYTF.